Here is one TCR beta chain with its context. Its antigen is unknown. Unmatched junction bases numbered 5, after V lost 7 bases and J lost 7 bases. Germline lookup yields CDR1 GTSNPN and CDR2 SVGIG (reference sequence). This CDR3 contains 13 residues. This sample stems from a study of T cell responses to AZD1222 COVID-19 vaccine. Profiled with immunoSEQ multiplex PCR; TCRdb holds only in-frame clones, not every one. Counted here are under 150,000 clones, 75% to 90% occurring once; the ten biggest clones make up around 10%. Study-level results: Clonal diversity was possibly underestimated, and white British individuals and females predominated among donors.

The V gene is TRBV30, the J gene TRBJ1-4; 11 nucleotides agree with TRBD1. The specimen was peripheral blood, collected on day 0 of MenACWY control vaccination. The TCR originated in an adult in good health. The CDR3: CASQGTGGEKLFF. The CDR3 DNA sequence: TGTGCCTCCCAAGGGACAGGGGGTGAAAAACTGTTTTTT.